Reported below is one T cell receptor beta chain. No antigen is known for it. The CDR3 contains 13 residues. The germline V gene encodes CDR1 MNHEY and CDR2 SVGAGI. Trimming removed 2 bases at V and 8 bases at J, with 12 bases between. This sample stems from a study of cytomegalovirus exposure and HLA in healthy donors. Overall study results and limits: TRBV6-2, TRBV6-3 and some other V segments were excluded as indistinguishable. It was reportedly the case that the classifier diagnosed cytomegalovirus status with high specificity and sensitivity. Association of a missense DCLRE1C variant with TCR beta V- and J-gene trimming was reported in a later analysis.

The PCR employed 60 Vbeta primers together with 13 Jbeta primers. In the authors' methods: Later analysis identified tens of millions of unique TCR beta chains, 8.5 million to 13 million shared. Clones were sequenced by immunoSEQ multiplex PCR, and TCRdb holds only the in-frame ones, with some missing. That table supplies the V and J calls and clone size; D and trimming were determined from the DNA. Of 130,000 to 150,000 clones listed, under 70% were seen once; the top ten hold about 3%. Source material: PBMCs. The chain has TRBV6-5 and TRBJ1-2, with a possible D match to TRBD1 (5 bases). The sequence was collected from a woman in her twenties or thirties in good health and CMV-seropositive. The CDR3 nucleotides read TGTGCCAGCAGTTACGCGGGGACGTCAGGCTACACCTTC. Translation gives CASSYAGTSGYTF.